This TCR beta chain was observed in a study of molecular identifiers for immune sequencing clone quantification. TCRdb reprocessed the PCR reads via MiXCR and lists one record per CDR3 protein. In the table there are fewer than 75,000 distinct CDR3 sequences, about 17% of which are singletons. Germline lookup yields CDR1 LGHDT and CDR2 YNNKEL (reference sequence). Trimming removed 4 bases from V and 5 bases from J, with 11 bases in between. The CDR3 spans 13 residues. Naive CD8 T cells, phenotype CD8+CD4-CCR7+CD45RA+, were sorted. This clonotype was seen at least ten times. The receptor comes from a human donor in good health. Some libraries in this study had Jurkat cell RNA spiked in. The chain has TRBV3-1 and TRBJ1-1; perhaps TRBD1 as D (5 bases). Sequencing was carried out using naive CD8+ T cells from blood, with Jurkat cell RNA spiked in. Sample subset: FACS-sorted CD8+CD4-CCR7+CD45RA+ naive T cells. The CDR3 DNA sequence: TGTGCCAGCAGCCCCGGGACTTGGACTGAAGCTTTCTTT. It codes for CASSPGTWTEAFF.